This passage covers 30 T cell receptor beta chains from one sample sequenced in a study of OX40 agonist ivuxolimab in advanced cancers. Profiled with immunoSEQ multiplex PCR; TCRdb holds only in-frame clones, not every one. The data show about 46,000 clones, 60% to 80% seen once. Here the sequenced sample was CD4+ or CD8+ T cells sorted from blood, taken in a trial of the OX40 agonist ivuxolimab. The receptor set was obtained from an adult with an advanced solid tumor such as melanoma, head and neck, liver or kidney cancer.

This clone turned up a few times. CDR3 region: CASRRGIQGRTLVNTEAFF. The CDR3 DNA sequence: TGTGCCAGCAGACGAGGAATCCAGGGGCGTACCTTGGTGAACACTGAAGCTTTCTTT. The chain has TRBV7-9 and TRBJ1-1; the D gene is possibly TRBD1 (6 bases). The germline V and J ends were trimmed by 6 bases and 0 bases, with 26 bases remaining between them. Germline lookup yields CDR1 SEHNR and CDR2 FQNEAQ (reference sequence). This CDR3 has 19 residues.

The V call is TRBV7-8, the J call TRBJ2-2; unclear D gene. V was shortened by 0 bases and J by 7 bases, with 6 bases between the two germline ends. The CDR3 is 13 residues long. The germline V gene encodes CDR1 SGHVS and CDR2 FQNEAQ. The CDR3 spells CASSLAHNGELFF. The CDR3 nucleotides read TGTGCCAGCAGCTTAGCCCATAACGGGGAGCTGTTTTTT. The entire variable domain, with the rest obtained from reference TRBV7-8 and TRBJ2-2, is as follows: GAGVSQSPRYKVAKRGQDVALRCDPISGHVSLFWYQQALGQGPEFLTYFQNEAQLDKSGLPSDRFFAERPEGSVSTLKIQRTQQEDSAVYLCASSLAHNGELFFGEGSRLTVL.

The J gene is TRBJ1-5, the V gene TRBV2; the match to TRBD1 covers 7 bases. The trim removed 4 bases at V and 3 bases at J, leaving 3 bases unmatched. Germline lookup yields CDR1 SNHLY and CDR2 FYNNEI. The CDR3 loop spans 14 amino acids. This CDR3 reads CASSVGTVNQPQHF. For the CDR3, the DNA is TGTGCCAGCAGTGTTGGGACAGTCAATCAGCCCCAGCATTTT. Supplemented by reference TRBV2 and TRBJ1-5, the full variable domain reads EPEVTQTPSHQVTQMGQEVILRCVPISNHLYFYWYRQILGQKVEFLVSFYNNEISEKSEIFDDQFSVERPDGSNFTLKIRSTKLEDSAMYFCASSVGTVNQPQHFGDGTRLSIL.

The chain employs TRBV7-2 and TRBJ2-1, with TRBD2 matching 9 bases. CDR1 is SGHTA and CDR2 is FQGNSA in the germline V gene. CDR3 length equals 17 residues. The V gene end was trimmed by 5 bases and the J gene end by 2 bases; junction bases not matched to a gene: 10. CDR3 region: CASSPNNIAGAYNEQFF. CDR3 in DNA: TGTGCCAGCAGCCCTAATAATATAGCGGGAGCCTACAATGAGCAGTTCTTC.

The V call is TRBV5-1, the J call TRBJ2-7; D perhaps matches TRBD2 (5 bases). The CDR3 totals 14 residues. Germline V gene data show CDR1 as SGHRS and CDR2 as YFSETQ. The germline V and J ends were trimmed by 3 bases and 2 bases, with 12 bases remaining between them. DNA of the CDR3: TGCGCCAGCAGCTCGGGAAATCTTGCCTACGAGCAGTACTTC. Amino acid sequence: CASSSGNLAYEQYF. The complete variable domain, with remaining parts taken from reference TRBV5-1 and TRBJ2-7, reads KAGVTQTPRYLIKTRGQQVTLSCSPISGHRSVSWYQQTPGQGLQFLFEYFSETQRNKGNFPGRFSGRQFSNSRSEMNVSTLELGDSALYLCASSSGNLAYEQYFGPGTRLTVT.

The rearrangement links TRBV6-1 to TRBJ1-6, with D perhaps matching TRBD1 (6 bases). The germline gives CDR1 MNHNS, CDR2 SASEGT. The CDR3 is 15 amino acids. V was clipped by 4 bases and J by 2 bases, with 9 bases between them. The chain's CDR3 is CASSGQATYNSPLHF. DNA for the CDR3: TGTGCCAGCAGTGGACAGGCGACCTATAATTCACCCCTCCACTTT.

This chain links TRBV7-2 with TRBJ2-2; 10 bases are a match to TRBD1. The germline gives CDR1 SGHTA, CDR2 FQGNSA. Germline trimming cut 0 bases from V and 5 bases from J; bases unmatched to any gene: 6. CDR3 length: 17 residues. Written as DNA, the CDR3 is TGTGCCAGCAGCTTAGCTGGGCCGGGACAGGGGACCGGGGAGCTGTTTTTT. Its protein product is CASSLAGPGQGTGELFF.

This chain links TRBV5-1 with TRBJ2-1; 10 bases map to TRBD2. CDR1 is SGHRS, CDR2 YFSETQ, per germline. V dropped 4 bases and J dropped 4; count of bases not matched to a gene: 8. The CDR3 has 16 amino acids. CDR3 protein: CASSRAISGRYNEQFF. Written as DNA, the CDR3 is TGCGCCAGCAGCAGGGCCATTAGCGGGAGGTACAATGAGCAGTTCTTC.

The chain uses TRBV4-1 and TRBJ2-1, with 8 positions matching TRBD2. Germline CDR1 MGHRA, CDR2 YSYEKL. Trimming cost V 1 base and J 8 bases; bases outside gene matches: 19. The length of the CDR3 is 19 residues. The CDR3 DNA reads TGCGCCAGCAGCCAAGGAGGATTCCTAGCGGGTGCCCGACGGCATGAGCAGTTCTTC. It specifies CASSQGGFLAGARRHEQFF.

The CDR3 region is CASSIDPGQGIYNEQFF. The CDR3, as DNA: TGTGCCAGCAGCATCGATCCGGGACAGGGAATATACAATGAGCAGTTCTTC. The chain employs TRBV9 and TRBJ2-1, with 9 bases matching TRBD1. V lost 4 bases to trimming and J lost 4 bases; unmatched junction nucleotides: 12. This CDR3 is built from 17 residues. Germline V gives CDR1 SGDLS, CDR2 YYNGEE. Looking up the rest from reference TRBV9 and TRBJ2-1 gives the full variable domain: DSGVTQTPKHLITATGQRVTLRCSPRSGDLSVYWYQQSLDQGLQFLIQYYNGEERAKGNILERFSAQQFPDLHSELNLSSLELGDSALYFCASSIDPGQGIYNEQFFGPGTRLTVL.

This sequence joins TRBV18 and TRBJ2-3; TRBD2 might be the D (6 bases). Germline lookup yields CDR1 KGHSH and CDR2 LQKENI. Trimming shortened V by 1 base and J by 2 bases, and 13 bases separated the two germline ends. CDR3 size: 16 residues. The CDR3 loop reads CASSPQERRATDTQYF. The CDR3 nucleotides are TGTGCCAGCTCACCACAAGAGCGGAGGGCCACAGATACGCAGTATTTT.

The chain is built from TRBV7-8 and TRBJ1-2; D is unresolved. Per the germline V gene, CDR1 is SGHVS and CDR2 is FQNEAQ. CDR3 length: 13 amino acids. V was shortened by 5 bases and J by 7 bases, with 14 bases between the two germline ends. In DNA, the CDR3 is TGTGCCAGCAGCCCTCGGACTGCGGTTGGCTACACCTTC. Residues: CASSPRTAVGYTF.

The chain is built from TRBV4-1 and TRBJ2-2; no definite D call. The CDR3 has 13 residues. Germline CDR1 reads MGHRA; CDR2 reads YSYEKL. V lost 2 bases to trimming and J lost 6 bases, with 7 bases between them. CDR3 residues: CASSQLHPGELFF. The CDR3 DNA reads as TGCGCCAGCAGCCAATTACACCCCGGGGAGCTGTTTTTT.

This sequence joins TRBV6-4 and TRBJ2-7; 9 positions match TRBD1. CDR1 and CDR2 (germline): MRHNA, SNTAGT. V lost 7 bases and J lost 0; bases outside the gene matches: 7. The CDR3 covers 15 residues. CDR3: CASITGTGSSYEQYF. For the CDR3, the DNA is TGTGCCAGCATAACCGGGACAGGGTCCTCCTACGAGCAGTACTTC.

The V call is TRBV27, the J call TRBJ2-1, with 11 bases aligning to TRBD2. This CDR3 spans 16 amino acids. V dropped 4 bases and J dropped 6; count of bases not matched to a gene: 8. Germline V gene sequence: CDR1 MNHEY, CDR2 SMNVEV (reference sequence). The CDR3 DNA follows: TGTGCCAGCAGTTCCCAACTAGCGGGAGAGTCCAATGAGCAGTTCTTC. Protein product: CASSSQLAGESNEQFF.

The rearrangement uses TRBV6-6 and TRBJ2-7; TRBD2 might be the D (5 bases). Trimming took off 7 bases at V and 0 bases at J, with 10 bases between the two ends. Germline V gives CDR1 MNHNY, CDR2 SVGAGI (reference sequence). There are 13 residues in the CDR3. For the CDR3, the DNA is TGTGCCAGCATCGGCCGGGACTCCTACGAGCAGTACTTC. This translates into CASIGRDSYEQYF.

This clone was seen only a few times. V and J are TRBV19 and TRBJ2-3; 7 bases are shared with TRBD2. The CDR3 covers 15 residues. The J segment lost 9 bases and the V segment lost 4 bases, leaving 13 bases of the junction unmatched. Germline V gives CDR1 LNHDA, CDR2 SQIVND (reference sequence). The CDR3 sequence: CASSNSAGPLGTQYF. As DNA, the CDR3 is TGTGCCAGTAGTAATTCAGCGGGGCCTCTAGGGACGCAGTATTTT.

This chain uses TRBV5-1 with TRBJ2-1; D gene unclear. CDR1 SGHRS and CDR2 YFSETQ come from the germline V gene. The CDR3 length is 15 residues. V was shortened by 3 bases and J by 2 bases, with 12 bases between the two germline ends. The CDR3: CASSSLNPAYNEQFF. The CDR3 coding sequence is TGCGCCAGCAGCTCTCTTAACCCTGCCTACAATGAGCAGTTCTTC.

The chain recombines TRBV5-6 with TRBJ1-2; 10 bases agree with TRBD1. Germline V gene lookup returns CDR1 SGHDT and CDR2 YYEEEE. The ends lost 4 bases at V and 7 bases at J; junction bases unmatched: 7. CDR3 length: 14 residues. In DNA form, the CDR3 reads TGTGCCAGCAGCAACAGACAGGGGGCGCTTGGCTACACCTTC. Translating it yields CASSNRQGALGYTF.

The chain is built from TRBV19 and TRBJ2-3; D is undetermined. From germline, CDR1 is LNHDA and CDR2 SQIVND (reference sequence). CDR3 length: 14 residues. Between the trimmed V and J ends, which lost 5 bases and 2 bases, there was a span of 11 bases. The CDR3 loop is CASSLGWATDTQYF. The CDR3 nucleotides are TGTGCCAGTAGTTTAGGATGGGCCACAGATACGCAGTATTTT.

In its sample, this clone was seen a few times. The rearrangement joins TRBV7-6 to TRBJ1-4; a possible D gene is TRBD1 (6 bases). V was cut by 1 base and J by 5 bases, with 11 bases left in between. The CDR3 spans 15 residues. CDR1 and CDR2 (germline): SGHVS, FNYEAQ. For the CDR3, the DNA is TGTGCCAGCAGCTTAGGAACAGGGCGAAATGAAAAACTGTTTTTT. It specifies CASSLGTGRNEKLFF.

The chain couples TRBV7-6 to TRBJ1-1; D may be TRBD1 (6 bases). Deletions cut 3 bases from V and 1 base from J, with 9 bases between. Germline assignment: CDR1 SGHVS and CDR2 FNYEAQ. The length of the CDR3 is 14 residues. Here the CDR3 DNA reads TGTGCCAGCAGCTTGGGGACATGGAACACTGAAGCTTTCTTT. Protein product: CASSLGTWNTEAFF.

The J gene is TRBJ1-2, the V gene TRBV28; 9 bases agree with TRBD1. CDR1 and CDR2 (germline): MDHEN, SYDVKM. V trimming: 6 bases; J trimming: 3 bases; junction bases outside the gene matches: 5. The CDR3 runs to 14 residues. The CDR3 DNA reads as TGTGCCAGCAGGGCGACAGGGGGGGACTATGGCTACACCTTC. Amino acids: CASRATGGDYGYTF.

The chain couples TRBV11-3 to TRBJ2-7, with D uncertain. The germline gives CDR1 SGHNT, CDR2 YENEEA. This CDR3 is 13 amino acids long. Trimming took off 3 bases at V and 0 bases at J, with 6 bases between the two ends. The CDR3 protein is CASSLSSSYEQYF. The CDR3 nucleotides read TGTGCCAGCAGCTTGAGTAGCTCCTACGAGCAGTACTTC.

The CDR3 sequence is CASSSPSLNEQFF. The CDR3 DNA reads as TGCGCCAGCAGTTCCCCCTCGCTCAATGAGCAGTTCTTC. This chain links TRBV5-1 with TRBJ2-1; no clear D. CDR1 and CDR2 (germline): SGHRS, YFSETQ. The V gene lost 5 bases and the J gene lost 6 bases, with 12 bases spanning the gap. This CDR3 region has 13 residues.

The V gene is TRBV9, the J gene TRBJ2-7; D remains unclear. CDR3 size: 16 residues. The germline V and J ends were trimmed by 4 bases and 0 bases, with 17 bases remaining between them. Germline CDR1 reads SGDLS; CDR2 reads YYNGEE. The CDR3 loop reads CASSPRSALSSYEQYF. Here the CDR3 DNA reads TGTGCCAGCAGCCCCCGATCCGCGTTGAGCTCCTACGAGCAGTACTTC. The full variable domain, in which reference TRBV9 and TRBJ2-7 provide the parts outside the CDR3, is DSGVTQTPKHLITATGQRVTLRCSPRSGDLSVYWYQQSLDQGLQFLIQYYNGEERAKGNILERFSAQQFPDLHSELNLSSLELGDSALYFCASSPRSALSSYEQYFGPGTRLTVT.

The chain joins TRBV6-1 to TRBJ1-2; possibly TRBD1 for D (5 bases). This CDR3 is built from 13 residues. V shed 6 bases and J shed 0 bases, with 8 bases lying between them. Germline CDR1 MNHNS, CDR2 SASEGT. The CDR3 here is CASRMTANYGYTF. Written as DNA, the CDR3 is TGTGCCAGCAGGATGACAGCTAACTATGGCTACACCTTC.

CDR3 in DNA: TGTGCCAGCACCGTCACTAGCGGGACAGATACGCAGTATTTT. It specifies CASTVTSGTDTQYF. The rearrangement uses TRBV6-6 and TRBJ2-3; 9 positions match TRBD2. The CDR3 has 14 amino acids. Germline trimming cut 7 bases from V and 3 bases from J; bases unmatched to any gene: 5. Per the germline V gene, CDR1 is MNHNY and CDR2 is SVGAGI (reference sequence).

V usage is TRBV28 and J usage is TRBJ2-5; a weak D match, TRBD2 (5 bases). The length of the CDR3 is 13 residues. The V gene's germline CDR1 is MDHEN and CDR2 SYDVKM. With 5 bases removed from V and 4 bases from J, the gap between germline ends came to 11 bases. DNA for the CDR3: TGTGCCAGCAGTGCCAGCGGAGTAGAGACCCAGTACTTC. Translated, it gives CASSASGVETQYF.

This rearrangement joins TRBV4-1 to TRBJ2-6, with TRBD2 identical over 7 bases. The CDR3 covers 17 residues. Trimming cost V 4 bases and J 1 base; bases outside gene matches: 7. From germline, CDR1 is MGHRA and CDR2 YSYEKL. The CDR3 loop is CASSRAAGESGANVLTF. In DNA, the CDR3 is TGCGCCAGCAGCCGCGCCGCGGGGGAATCTGGGGCCAACGTCCTGACTTTC.